The 13 T cell receptor beta chains below were found in one sample sequenced in a study of shared T cell receptors in the human thymus (dated by TCRdb to the early 2020s). Receptors were amplified or captured by the immunoSEQ multiplex PCR assay. The table comes from immuneACCESS by way of TCRdb, which keeps in-frame sequences with V and J called. Part of the clones is missing from these tables; in studies checked, under half for an unresolved V gene and the rest for unknown reasons. For this sample the table gives about 660,000 clones, of which approximately 89% were detected only once. The ten most abundant clones make up over 0.008% of the sample. These data were likewise used in another study, on human thymus T cells.

The material sequenced was thymocytes. All receptors derive from a boy under three years old with a congenital heart defect. Donor details come from another sample of the same person, matched by shared clones.

This rearrangement joins TRBV29-1 to TRBJ2-5, with a tentative D call TRBD1 (5 bases). Germline lookup yields CDR1 SQVTM and CDR2 ANQGSEA. This CDR3 region has 13 residues. Trimming took 4 bases from V and 3 from J, leaving 12 bases between them. The CDR3 sequence: CSVGWQGKETQYF. The CDR3 DNA is TGCAGCGTTGGGTGGCAGGGTAAAGAGACCCAGTACTTC.

The rearrangement uses TRBV7-9 and TRBJ2-7, with TRBD1 identical over 8 bases. Trimming removed 7 bases from V and 2 bases from J; junction bases left unmatched: 10. Germline-derived CDR1 and CDR2 are SEHNR and FQNEAQ (reference sequence). This CDR3 spans 15 amino acids. The CDR3 sequence is CASTAGTGLTYEQYF. CDR3 coding DNA: TGTGCCAGCACCGCCGGGACAGGCCTAACCTACGAGCAGTACTTC.

This clone appeared once. CDR3 sequence reads: CAWSPGQNYGYTF. The CDR3 bases are TGTGCCTGGAGCCCGGGACAAAACTATGGCTACACCTTC. This rearrangement joins TRBV30 to TRBJ1-2; maybe TRBD1 (6 bases). The CDR3 contains 13 residues. Germline values: CDR1 GTSNPN, CDR2 SVGIG (reference sequence). V shed 3 bases and J shed 2 bases, with 10 bases lying between them.

This clone showed up just once. V gene TRBV6-6 combines with J gene TRBJ1-2; 8 bases map to TRBD1. Germline CDR1 reads MNHNY; CDR2 reads SVGAGI (reference sequence). Germline trimming cut 2 bases from V and 4 bases from J; bases unmatched to any gene: 3. This CDR3 comprises 14 residues. CDR3 in amino acids: CASSYEDRVYGYTF. The CDR3 coding sequence is TGTGCCAGCAGTTACGAGGACAGGGTCTATGGCTACACCTTC.

The genes are TRBV7-9 and TRBJ2-7, with 8 bases matching TRBD1. Unmatched junction bases numbered 8, after V lost 3 bases and J lost 4 bases. The germline CDR1 and CDR2 sequences are SEHNR and FQNEAQ (reference sequence). The CDR3 is 15 amino acids. The chain's CDR3 is CASSLPNRGVYEQYF. Here the CDR3 DNA reads TGTGCCAGCAGCTTGCCAAACAGGGGGGTTTACGAGCAGTACTTC. Filled out from reference TRBV7-9 and TRBJ2-7, the complete variable domain reads DTGVSQNPRHKITKRGQNVTFRCDPISEHNRLYWYRQTLGQGPEFLTYFQNEAQLEKSRLLSDRFSAERPKGSFSTLEIQRTEQGDSAMYLCASSLPNRGVYEQYFGPGTRLTVT.

J is TRBJ1-6 and V is TRBV5-6, with TRBD1 as a possible D gene (5 bases). Germline loops: CDR1 SGHDT, CDR2 YYEEEE. The CDR3 sequence is 17 residues long. Deletions cut 1 base from V and 5 bases from J, with 16 bases between. The CDR3 DNA reads TGTGCCAGCAGCTTGTACGGGGGATTGGGAAATAATTCACCCCTCCACTTT. It codes for CASSLYGGLGNNSPLHF.

The V call is TRBV28, the J call TRBJ2-4; D may be TRBD2 (5 bases). The V and J ends lost 10 bases and 7 bases respectively, with 8 bases between them. CDR1 and CDR2 (germline): MDHEN, SYDVKM. The CDR3 consists of 10 residues. The CDR3 is CATSSNIQYF. The CDR3 DNA follows: TGTGCCACTAGCAGCAACATTCAGTACTTC.

Regarding this clone: Other DNA sequences of this sample code for an identical CDR3. The rearrangement links TRBV28 to TRBJ1-2; a possible D gene is TRBD1 (6 bases). Trimming took off 3 bases at V and 8 bases at J, with 22 bases between the two ends. In germline, CDR1 is MDHEN, CDR2 SYDVKM. This CDR3 is 16 amino acids long. This CDR3 is CASSLVLPGDVRGYTF. The CDR3 DNA reads TGTGCCAGCAGTTTGGTCTTGCCAGGGGATGTTCGGGGCTACACCTTC.

J is TRBJ2-1 and V is TRBV27; 10 bases agree with TRBD2. After removal of 1 base from V and 6 bases from J, the junction contained 12 bases not matched to a gene. CDR1 and CDR2 (germline): MNHEY, SMNVEV (reference sequence). The CDR3 contains 18 residues. This CDR3 is CASSLLMSSGGSSNEQFF. The CDR3 bases are TGTGCCAGCAGTTTATTGATGTCTAGCGGGGGATCTAGCAATGAGCAGTTCTTC.

The chain couples TRBV9 to TRBJ2-1, with TRBD1 identical over 7 bases. The J segment lost 0 bases and the V segment lost 3 bases, leaving 15 bases of the junction unmatched. The CDR3 length is 19 residues. Germline assignment: CDR1 SGDLS and CDR2 YYNGEE. CDR3 sequence reads: CASSGRDSETKLSYNEQFF. CDR3 sequence (DNA): TGTGCCAGCAGCGGCCGGGACAGCGAGACTAAACTCTCCTACAATGAGCAGTTCTTC.

This chain joins TRBV29-1 and TRBJ2-7, with D tentatively TRBD2 (6 bases). V dropped 6 bases and J dropped 7 bases, with 19 bases sitting between them. There are 13 residues in the CDR3. Germline loops: CDR1 SQVTM, CDR2 ANQGSEA. DNA for the CDR3: TGCAGCGTGGGCGCCGGGACTCAGCATGAGCAGTACTTC. Its protein is CSVGAGTQHEQYF.

The sample holds one count of this clone. This sequence joins TRBV14 and TRBJ2-3, with 9 bases matching TRBD1. This CDR3 is built from 17 residues. After removal of 6 bases from V and 6 bases from J, the junction contained 16 bases not matched to a gene. CDR1 is SGHDN and CDR2 is FVKESK in the germline V gene. The CDR3 DNA reads TGTGCCAGCAGTTCCATCAAGCCGGGACAGGGTAGGGATACGCAGTATTTT. Its translation: CASSSIKPGQGRDTQYF. Complete variable domain (other parts from reference TRBV14 and TRBJ2-3): EAGVTQFPSHSVIEKGQTVTLRCDPISGHDNLYWYRRVMGKEIKFLLHFVKESKQDESGMPNNRFLAERTGGTYSTLKVQPAELEDSGVYFCASSSIKPGQGRDTQYFGPGTRLTVL.

The table lists this clone with a count of one. This chain links TRBV23-1 with TRBJ2-5; 7 bases agree with TRBD1. TRBV23-1 is identified as an open reading frame with a role that is uncertain. CDR3 length: 16 residues. V lost 3 bases to trimming and J lost 4 bases; unmatched junction nucleotides: 11. The CDR3 spells CASSHRTGQPGETQYF. CDR3 in DNA: TGCGCCAGCAGTCATAGGACAGGCCAACCGGGAGAGACCCAGTACTTC.